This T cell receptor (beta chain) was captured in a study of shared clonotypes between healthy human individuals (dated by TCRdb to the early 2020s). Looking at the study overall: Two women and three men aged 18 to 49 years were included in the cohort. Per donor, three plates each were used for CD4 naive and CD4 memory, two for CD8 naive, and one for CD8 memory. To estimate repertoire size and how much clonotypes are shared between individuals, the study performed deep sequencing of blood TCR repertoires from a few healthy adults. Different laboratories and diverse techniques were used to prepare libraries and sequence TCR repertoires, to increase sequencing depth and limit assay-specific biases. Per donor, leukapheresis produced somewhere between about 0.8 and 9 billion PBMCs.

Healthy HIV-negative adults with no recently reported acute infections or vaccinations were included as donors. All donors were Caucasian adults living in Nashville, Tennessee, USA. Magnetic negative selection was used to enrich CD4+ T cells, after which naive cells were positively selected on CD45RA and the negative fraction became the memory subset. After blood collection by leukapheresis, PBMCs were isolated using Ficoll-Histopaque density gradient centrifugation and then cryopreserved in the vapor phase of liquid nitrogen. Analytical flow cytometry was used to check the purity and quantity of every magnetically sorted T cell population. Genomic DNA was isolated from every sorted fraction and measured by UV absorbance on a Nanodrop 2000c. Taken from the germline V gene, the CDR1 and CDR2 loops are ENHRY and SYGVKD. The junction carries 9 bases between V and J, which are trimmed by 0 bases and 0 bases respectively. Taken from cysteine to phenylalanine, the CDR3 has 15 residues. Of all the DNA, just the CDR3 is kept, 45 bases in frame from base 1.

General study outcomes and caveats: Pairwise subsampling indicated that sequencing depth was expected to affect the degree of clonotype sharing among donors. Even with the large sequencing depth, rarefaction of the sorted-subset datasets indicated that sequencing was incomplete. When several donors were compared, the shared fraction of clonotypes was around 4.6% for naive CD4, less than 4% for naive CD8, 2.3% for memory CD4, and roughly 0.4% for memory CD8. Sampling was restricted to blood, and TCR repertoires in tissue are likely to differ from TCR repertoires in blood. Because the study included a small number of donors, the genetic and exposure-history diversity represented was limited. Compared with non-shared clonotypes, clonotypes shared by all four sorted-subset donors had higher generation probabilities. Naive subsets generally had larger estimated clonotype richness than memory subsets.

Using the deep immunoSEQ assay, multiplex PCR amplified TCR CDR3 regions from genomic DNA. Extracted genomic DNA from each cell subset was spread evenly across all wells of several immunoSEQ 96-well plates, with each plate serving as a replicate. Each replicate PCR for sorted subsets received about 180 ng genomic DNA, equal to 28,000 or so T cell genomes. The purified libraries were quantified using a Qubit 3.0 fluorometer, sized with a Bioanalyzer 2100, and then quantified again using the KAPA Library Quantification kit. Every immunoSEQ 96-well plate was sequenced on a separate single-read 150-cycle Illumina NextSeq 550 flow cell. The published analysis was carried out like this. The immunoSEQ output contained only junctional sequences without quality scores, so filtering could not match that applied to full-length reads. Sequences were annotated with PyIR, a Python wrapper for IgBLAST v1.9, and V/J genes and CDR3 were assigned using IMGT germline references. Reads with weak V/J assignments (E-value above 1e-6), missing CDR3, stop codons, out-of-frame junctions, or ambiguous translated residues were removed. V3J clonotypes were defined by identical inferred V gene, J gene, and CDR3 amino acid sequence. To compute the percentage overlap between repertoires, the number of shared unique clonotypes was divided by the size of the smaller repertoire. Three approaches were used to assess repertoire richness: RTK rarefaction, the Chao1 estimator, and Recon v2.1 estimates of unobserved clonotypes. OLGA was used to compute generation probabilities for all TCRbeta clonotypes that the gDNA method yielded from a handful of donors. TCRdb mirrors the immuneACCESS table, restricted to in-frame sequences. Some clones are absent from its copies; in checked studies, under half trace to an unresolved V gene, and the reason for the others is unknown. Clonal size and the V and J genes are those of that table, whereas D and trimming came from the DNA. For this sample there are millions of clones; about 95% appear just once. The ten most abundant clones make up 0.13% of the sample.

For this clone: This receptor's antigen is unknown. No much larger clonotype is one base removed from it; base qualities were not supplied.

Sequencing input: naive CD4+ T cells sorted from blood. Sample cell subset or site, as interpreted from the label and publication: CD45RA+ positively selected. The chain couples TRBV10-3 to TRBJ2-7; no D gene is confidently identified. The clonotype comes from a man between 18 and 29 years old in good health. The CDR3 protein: CAISESSVASYEQYF. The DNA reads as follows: TGTGCCATCAGTGAGTCGAGTGTGGCCTCCTACGAGCAGTACTTC.